This T cell receptor beta chain was recovered during a study of identical twins. Study results and limitations: For zero-insertion analyses, partial confounding could come from invariant MAIT and iNKT cells.

The CDR3 length is 18 residues. Trimming cost V 3 bases and J 0 bases; bases outside gene matches: 11. CDR1 and CDR2 (germline): SGDLS, YYNGEE. TCRdb processed the 5' RACE reads anew with MiXCR; each CDR3 protein has one entry. The sample holds some 660,000 distinct CDR3 sequences, around 8.3% seen once. This clonotype occurred a few times. Its matching antigen is unknown. These same records also appear under a second study, on yellow fever vaccine responses in identical twins.

V usage is TRBV9 and J usage is TRBJ2-2; 7 nucleotides align to TRBD1. The sequencing sample was made of PBMCs. This clonotype was obtained from a woman younger than 35 in good health. In nucleotides, the CDR3 is TGTGCCAGCAGCGACCGGGACAGCCTAGAGACGAACACCGGGGAGCTGTTTTTT. Translated: CASSDRDSLETNTGELFF.